This record looks at one T cell receptor beta chain sequence and its context. Germline CDR1 is SNHLY and CDR2 is FYNNEI. There are 13 residues in the CDR3. Trimming stripped 1 base from V and 6 bases from J, with 9 bases between. The data are from a study of blood T cells in healthy people across ages. A second PCR, run for roughly 7 to 11 cycles, used a sample-barcoded 5' primer plus a J-beta primer mix. TCRdb independently ran MiXCR on the 5' RACE reads; one entry per CDR3 protein. The table shows under 1,000,000 distinct CDR3 sequences, with around half occurring only once. This sequence was found in a man older than 75 in good health. Specimen: blood. The V gene is TRBV2, the J gene TRBJ1-2; no reliable D call. CDR3 in DNA: TGTGCCAGCAGTGAAGTCAGAAACCATGGCTACACCTTC. This sequence encodes CASSEVRNHGYTF.